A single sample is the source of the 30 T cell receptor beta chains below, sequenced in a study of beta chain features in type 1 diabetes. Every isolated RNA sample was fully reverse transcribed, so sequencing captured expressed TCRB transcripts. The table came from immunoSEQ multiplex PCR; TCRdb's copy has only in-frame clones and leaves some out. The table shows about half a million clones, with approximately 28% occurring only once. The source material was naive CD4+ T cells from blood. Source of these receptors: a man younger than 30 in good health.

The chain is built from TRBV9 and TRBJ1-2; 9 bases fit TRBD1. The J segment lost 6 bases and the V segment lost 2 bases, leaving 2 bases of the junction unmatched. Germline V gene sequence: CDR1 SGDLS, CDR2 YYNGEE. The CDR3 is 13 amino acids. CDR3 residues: CASSVYRGHGYTF. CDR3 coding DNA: TGTGCCAGCAGCGTCTACAGGGGGCATGGCTACACCTTC.

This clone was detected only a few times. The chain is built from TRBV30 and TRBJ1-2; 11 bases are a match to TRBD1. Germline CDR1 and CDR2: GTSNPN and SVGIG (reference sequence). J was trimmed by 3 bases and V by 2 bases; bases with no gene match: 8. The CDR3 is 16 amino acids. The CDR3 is CAWSSLGQGAYYGYTF. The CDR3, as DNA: TGTGCCTGGAGTTCCCTAGGACAGGGGGCATACTATGGCTACACCTTC.

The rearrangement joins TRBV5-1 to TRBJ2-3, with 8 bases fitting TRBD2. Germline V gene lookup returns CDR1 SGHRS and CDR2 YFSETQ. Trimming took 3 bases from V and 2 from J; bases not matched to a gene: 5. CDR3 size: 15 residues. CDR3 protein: CASSSSGSHTDTQYF. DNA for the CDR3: TGCGCCAGCAGCTCTAGCGGGTCTCACACAGATACGCAGTATTTT.

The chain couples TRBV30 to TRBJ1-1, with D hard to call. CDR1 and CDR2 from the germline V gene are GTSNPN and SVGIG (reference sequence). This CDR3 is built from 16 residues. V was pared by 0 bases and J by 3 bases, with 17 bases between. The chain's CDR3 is CAWSVLFLEGYTEAFF. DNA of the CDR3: TGTGCCTGGAGTGTACTATTTTTGGAGGGTTACACTGAAGCTTTCTTT.

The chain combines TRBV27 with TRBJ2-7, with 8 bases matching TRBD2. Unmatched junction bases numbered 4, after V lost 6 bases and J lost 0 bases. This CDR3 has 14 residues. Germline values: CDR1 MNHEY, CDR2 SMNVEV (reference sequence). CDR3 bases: TGTGCCAGCAGCCCCGGGACTAGCTCCTACGAGCAGTACTTC. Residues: CASSPGTSSYEQYF.

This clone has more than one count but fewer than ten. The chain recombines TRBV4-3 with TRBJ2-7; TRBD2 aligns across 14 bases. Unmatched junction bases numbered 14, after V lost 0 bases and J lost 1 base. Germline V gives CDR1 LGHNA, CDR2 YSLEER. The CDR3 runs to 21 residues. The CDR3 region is CASSQDYPRGLAGGESYEQYF. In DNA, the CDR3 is TGCGCCAGCAGCCAAGATTATCCGCGCGGACTAGCGGGAGGAGAGTCCTACGAGCAGTACTTC.

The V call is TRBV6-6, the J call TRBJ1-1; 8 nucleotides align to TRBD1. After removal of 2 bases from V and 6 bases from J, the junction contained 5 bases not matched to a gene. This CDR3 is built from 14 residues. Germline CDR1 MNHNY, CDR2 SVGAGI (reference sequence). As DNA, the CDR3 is TGTGCCAGCAGTTACAACGGACAGGGCGCTGAAGCTTTCTTT. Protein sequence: CASSYNGQGAEAFF.

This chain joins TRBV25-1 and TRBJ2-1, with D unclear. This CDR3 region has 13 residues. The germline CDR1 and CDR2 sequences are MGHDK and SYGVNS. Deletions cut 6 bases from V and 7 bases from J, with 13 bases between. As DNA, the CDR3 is TGTGCCAGCAGGGCGGCTCCTAATAATGAGCAGTTCTTC. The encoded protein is CASRAAPNNEQFF.

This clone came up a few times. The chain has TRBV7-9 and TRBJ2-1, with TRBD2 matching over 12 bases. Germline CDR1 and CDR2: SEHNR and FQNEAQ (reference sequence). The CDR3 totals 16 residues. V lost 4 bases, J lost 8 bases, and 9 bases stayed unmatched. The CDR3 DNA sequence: TGTGCCAGCAGCTCCGGACTAGCGGGACCCGGGGATGAGCAGTTCTTC. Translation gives CASSSGLAGPGDEQFF.

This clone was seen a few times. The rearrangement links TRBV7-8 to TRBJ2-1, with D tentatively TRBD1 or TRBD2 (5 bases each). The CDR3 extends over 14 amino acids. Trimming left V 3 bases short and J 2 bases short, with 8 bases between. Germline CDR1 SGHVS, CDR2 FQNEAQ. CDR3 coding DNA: TGTGCCAGCAGCTTTGGGGGACCCTACAATGAGCAGTTCTTC. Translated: CASSFGGPYNEQFF.

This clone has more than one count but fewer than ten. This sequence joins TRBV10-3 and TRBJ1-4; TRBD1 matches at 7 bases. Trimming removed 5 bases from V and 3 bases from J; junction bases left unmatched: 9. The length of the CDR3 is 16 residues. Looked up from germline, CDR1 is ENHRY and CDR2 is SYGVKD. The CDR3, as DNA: TGTGCCATCAGTCCCGACAGGGTCAGGCCTAATGAAAAACTGTTTTTT. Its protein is CAISPDRVRPNEKLFF.

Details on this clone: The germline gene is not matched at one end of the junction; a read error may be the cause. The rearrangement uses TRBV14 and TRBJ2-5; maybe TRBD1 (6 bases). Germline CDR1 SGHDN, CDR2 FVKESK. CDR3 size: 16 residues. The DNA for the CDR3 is TGTGCCAGCAGCCGGCACAGGGACCCTAACCAAGGGACCCAGTACTTC. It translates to CASSRHRDPNQGTQYF.

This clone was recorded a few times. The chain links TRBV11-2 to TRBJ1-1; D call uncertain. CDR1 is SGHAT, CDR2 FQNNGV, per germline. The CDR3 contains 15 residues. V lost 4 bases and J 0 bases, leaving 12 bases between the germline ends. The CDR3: CASSSGLGVNTEAFF. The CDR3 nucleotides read TGTGCCAGCAGCTCCGGGTTAGGTGTGAACACTGAAGCTTTCTTT.

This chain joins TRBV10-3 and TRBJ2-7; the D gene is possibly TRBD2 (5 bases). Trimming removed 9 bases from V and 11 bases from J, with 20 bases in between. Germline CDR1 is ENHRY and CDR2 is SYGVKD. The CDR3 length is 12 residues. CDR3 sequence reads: CAIADRTAEEYF. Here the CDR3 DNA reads TGTGCCATTGCGGATCGAACTGCGGAGGAGTACTTC.

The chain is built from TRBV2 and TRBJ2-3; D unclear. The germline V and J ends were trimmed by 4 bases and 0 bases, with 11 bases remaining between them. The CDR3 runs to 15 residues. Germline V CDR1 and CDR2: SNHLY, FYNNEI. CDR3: CASSAGAASTDTQYF. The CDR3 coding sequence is TGTGCCAGCAGTGCCGGAGCAGCTAGCACAGATACGCAGTATTTT.

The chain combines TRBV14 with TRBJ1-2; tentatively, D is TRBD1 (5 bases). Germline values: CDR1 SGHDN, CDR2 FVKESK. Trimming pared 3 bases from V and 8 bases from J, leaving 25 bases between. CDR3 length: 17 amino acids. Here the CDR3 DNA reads TGTGCCAGCAGCCAGGTAGACTTTCCCGGGACTTCCAACGGCTACACCTTC. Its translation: CASSQVDFPGTSNGYTF.

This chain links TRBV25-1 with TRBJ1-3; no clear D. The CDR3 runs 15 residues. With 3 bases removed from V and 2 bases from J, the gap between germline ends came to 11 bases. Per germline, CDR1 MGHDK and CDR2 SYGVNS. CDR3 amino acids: CASSEAGLPGNTIYF. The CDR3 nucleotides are TGTGCCAGCAGTGAGGCAGGCTTGCCTGGAAACACCATATATTTT.

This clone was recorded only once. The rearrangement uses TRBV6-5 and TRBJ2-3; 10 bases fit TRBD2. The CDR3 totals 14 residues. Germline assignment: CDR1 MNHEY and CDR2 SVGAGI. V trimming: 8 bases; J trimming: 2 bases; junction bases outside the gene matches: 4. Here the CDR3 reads CASQAGGFTDTQYF. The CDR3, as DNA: TGTGCCAGCCAAGCGGGAGGGTTCACAGATACGCAGTATTTT.

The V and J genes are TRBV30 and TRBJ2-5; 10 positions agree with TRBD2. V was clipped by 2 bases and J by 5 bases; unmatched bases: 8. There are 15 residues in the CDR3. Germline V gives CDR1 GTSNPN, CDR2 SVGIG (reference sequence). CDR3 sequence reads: CAWSSSGRAWETQYF. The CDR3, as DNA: TGTGCCTGGAGTTCAAGCGGGAGGGCCTGGGAGACCCAGTACTTC.

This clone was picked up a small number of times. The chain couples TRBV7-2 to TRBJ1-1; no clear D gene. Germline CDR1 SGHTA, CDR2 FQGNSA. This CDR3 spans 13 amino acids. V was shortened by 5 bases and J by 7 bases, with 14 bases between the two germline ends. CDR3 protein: CASSPGGRIEAFF. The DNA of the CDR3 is TGTGCCAGCAGCCCCGGAGGTCGGATTGAAGCTTTCTTT.

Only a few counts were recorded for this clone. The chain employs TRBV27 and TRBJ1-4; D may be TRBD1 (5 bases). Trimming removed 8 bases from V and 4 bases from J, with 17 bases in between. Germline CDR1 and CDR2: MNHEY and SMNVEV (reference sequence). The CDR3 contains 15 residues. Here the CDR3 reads CASGTSPVLNEKLFF. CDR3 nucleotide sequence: TGTGCCAGCGGGACTTCACCGGTCCTTAATGAAAAACTGTTTTTT.

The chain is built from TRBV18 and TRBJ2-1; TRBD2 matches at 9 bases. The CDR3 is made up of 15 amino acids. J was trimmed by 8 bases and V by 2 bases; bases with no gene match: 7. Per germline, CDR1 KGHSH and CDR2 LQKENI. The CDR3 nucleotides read TGTGCCAGCTCACCATCCGGGACTAGCATCTATGAGCAGTTCTTC. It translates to CASSPSGTSIYEQFF.

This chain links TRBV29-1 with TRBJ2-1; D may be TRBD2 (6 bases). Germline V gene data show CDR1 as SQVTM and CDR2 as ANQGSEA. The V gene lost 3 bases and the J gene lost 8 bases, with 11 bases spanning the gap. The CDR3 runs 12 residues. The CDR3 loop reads CSVDGSGDEQFF. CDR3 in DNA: TGCAGCGTTGACGGGAGTGGCGATGAGCAGTTCTTC.

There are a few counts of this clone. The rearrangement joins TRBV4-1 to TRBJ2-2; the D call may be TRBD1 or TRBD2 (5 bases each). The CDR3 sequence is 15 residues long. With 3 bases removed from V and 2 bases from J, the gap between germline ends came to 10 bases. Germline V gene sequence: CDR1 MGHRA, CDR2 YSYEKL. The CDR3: CASSHGTINTGELFF. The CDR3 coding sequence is TGCGCCAGCAGCCACGGGACGATCAACACCGGGGAGCTGTTTTTT.

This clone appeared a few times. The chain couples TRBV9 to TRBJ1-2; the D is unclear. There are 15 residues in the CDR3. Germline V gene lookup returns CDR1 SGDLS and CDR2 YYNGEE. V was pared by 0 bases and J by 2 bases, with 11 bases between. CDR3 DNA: TGTGCCAGCAGCGTAGATCAGCTAACAAACTATGGCTACACCTTC. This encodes CASSVDQLTNYGYTF.

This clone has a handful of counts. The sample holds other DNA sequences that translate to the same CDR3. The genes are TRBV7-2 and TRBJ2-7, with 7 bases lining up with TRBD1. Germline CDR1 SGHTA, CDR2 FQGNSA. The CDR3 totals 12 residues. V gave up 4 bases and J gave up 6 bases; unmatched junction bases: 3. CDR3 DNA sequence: TGTGCCAGCAGCTCTACAGGGGCCGAGCAGTACTTC. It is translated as CASSSTGAEQYF.

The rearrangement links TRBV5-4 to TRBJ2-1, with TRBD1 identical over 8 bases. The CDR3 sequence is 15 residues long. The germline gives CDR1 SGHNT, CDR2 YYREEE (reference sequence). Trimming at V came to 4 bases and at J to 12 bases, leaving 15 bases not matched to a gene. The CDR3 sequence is CASSDMTGDVPRQFF. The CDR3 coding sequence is TGTGCCAGCAGCGATATGACAGGGGATGTTCCAAGGCAGTTCTTC.

This chain's CDR3 is CASSLGGVVNTEAFF. The CDR3 bases are TGTGCCAGCAGCTTAGGAGGCGTTGTGAACACTGAAGCTTTCTTT. This chain links TRBV7-9 with TRBJ1-1, with D unresolved. From germline, CDR1 is SEHNR and CDR2 FQNEAQ (reference sequence). Trimming stripped 1 base from V and 0 bases from J, with 9 bases between. The CDR3 spans 15 residues.

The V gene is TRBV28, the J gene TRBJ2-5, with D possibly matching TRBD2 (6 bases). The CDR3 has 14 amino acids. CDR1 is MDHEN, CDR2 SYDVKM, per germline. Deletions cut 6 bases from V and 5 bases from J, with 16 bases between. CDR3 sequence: CASRRNGTPETQYF. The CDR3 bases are TGTGCCAGCAGACGTAACGGGACTCCGGAGACCCAGTACTTC.

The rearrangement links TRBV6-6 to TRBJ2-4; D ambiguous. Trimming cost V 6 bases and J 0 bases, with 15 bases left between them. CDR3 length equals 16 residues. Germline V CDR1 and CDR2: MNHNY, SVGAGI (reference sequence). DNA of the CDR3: TGTGCCAGCAGGGCCATATTACGGGCAGCCAAAAACATTCAGTACTTC. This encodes CASRAILRAAKNIQYF.